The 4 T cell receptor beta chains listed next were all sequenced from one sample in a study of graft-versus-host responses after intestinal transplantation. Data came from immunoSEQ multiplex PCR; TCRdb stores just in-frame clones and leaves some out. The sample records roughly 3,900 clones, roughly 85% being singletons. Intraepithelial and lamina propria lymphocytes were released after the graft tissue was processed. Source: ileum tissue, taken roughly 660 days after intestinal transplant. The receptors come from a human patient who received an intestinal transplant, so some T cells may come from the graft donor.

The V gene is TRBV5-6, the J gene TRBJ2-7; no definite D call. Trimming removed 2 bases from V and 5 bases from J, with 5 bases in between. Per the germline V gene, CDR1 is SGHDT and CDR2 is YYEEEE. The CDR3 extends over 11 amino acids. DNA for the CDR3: TGTGCCAGCAGCTTCCTGAACGAGCAGTACTTC. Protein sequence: CASSFLNEQYF.

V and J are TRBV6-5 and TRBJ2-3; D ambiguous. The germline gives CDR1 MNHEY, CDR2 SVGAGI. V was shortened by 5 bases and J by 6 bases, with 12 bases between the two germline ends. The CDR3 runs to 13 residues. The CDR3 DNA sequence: TGTGCCAGCAGTGAAAGGTGGAGTGATACGCAGTATTTT. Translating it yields CASSERWSDTQYF.

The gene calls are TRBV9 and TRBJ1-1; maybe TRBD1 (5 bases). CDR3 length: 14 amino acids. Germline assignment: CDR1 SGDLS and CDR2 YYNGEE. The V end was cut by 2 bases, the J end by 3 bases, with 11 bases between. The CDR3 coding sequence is TGTGCCAGCAGCGTCAGGGTAGGGGACACTGAAGCTTTCTTT. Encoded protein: CASSVRVGDTEAFF.

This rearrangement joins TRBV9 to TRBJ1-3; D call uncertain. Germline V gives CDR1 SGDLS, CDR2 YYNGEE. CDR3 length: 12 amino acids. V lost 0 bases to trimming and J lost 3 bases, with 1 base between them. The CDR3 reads CASSVGGNTIYF. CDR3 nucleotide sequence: TGTGCCAGCAGCGTAGGTGGAAACACCATATATTTT.